In its sample, the clone carrying this TCR beta chain was seen a few times. Its target is unknown. Ranging in age from roughly 6 to 95, the donors were healthy Caucasian individuals from Russia. Primers used in a second PCR of roughly 7 to 12 cycles were a sample-barcoded 5' primer and a J-beta primer mix. MiXCR, applied by TCRdb to the 5' RACE reads, yields one record per CDR3 protein. The sample contains about 680,000 distinct CDR3 sequences, around 48% of which appear only once. The record originates from a study of blood T cells in healthy people across ages. The wider study: About one barcoded beta molecule per two T cells came from capture by template switching.

CDR3 size: 14 residues. V lost 0 bases to trimming and J lost 11 bases, with 13 bases between them. CDR1 and CDR2 (germline): LGHNA, YSLEER. Study-level findings and limits: Naive T cell percentage showed a strong correlation with TCR beta diversity. Getting older went along with TCR beta diversity per million T cells dropping roughly linearly.

This clonotype was sampled from a woman aged 60-75 years in good health. Sequenced input: blood. The rearrangement uses TRBV4-3 and TRBJ2-2, with D uncertain. CDR3 region: CASSQDPQERELFF. The DNA for the CDR3 is TGCGCCAGCAGCCAAGACCCCCAGGAGCGAGAGCTGTTTTTT.